Reported below is one TCR beta chain. This entry belongs to a study of blood T cell repertoires in COVID-19. Study information: The study drew acute and convalescent COVID-19 samples from the United States, Italy and Spain. The cDNA or gDNA used as material had been derived from T cells, B-cell-depleted T cells, or PBMCs.

In the original processing: Cell counts per sample came from amplifying reference gene primers. Sequencing used immunoSEQ multiplex PCR; TCRdb keeps in-frame clones, though not all of them. D and trimming come from the DNA, and the V and J calls and clone size come from that table. Of about 75,000 clones listed, under 90% were seen once; the top ten hold about 2.4%. CDR3 length: 15 amino acids. The V end was cut by 4 bases, the J end by 4 bases, with 16 bases between. CDR1 is MNHEY and CDR2 is SMNVEV in the germline V gene (reference sequence). The sequenced material came from peripheral blood. The source is a human donor in a cohort sampled during active COVID-19. V and J are TRBV27 and TRBJ1-1, with D tentatively TRBD1 (6 bases). The CDR3 nucleotides read TGTGCCAGCAGTTGGGCCCAGGGGAGTGCCACTGAAGCTTTCTTT. Protein: CASSWAQGSATEAFF.